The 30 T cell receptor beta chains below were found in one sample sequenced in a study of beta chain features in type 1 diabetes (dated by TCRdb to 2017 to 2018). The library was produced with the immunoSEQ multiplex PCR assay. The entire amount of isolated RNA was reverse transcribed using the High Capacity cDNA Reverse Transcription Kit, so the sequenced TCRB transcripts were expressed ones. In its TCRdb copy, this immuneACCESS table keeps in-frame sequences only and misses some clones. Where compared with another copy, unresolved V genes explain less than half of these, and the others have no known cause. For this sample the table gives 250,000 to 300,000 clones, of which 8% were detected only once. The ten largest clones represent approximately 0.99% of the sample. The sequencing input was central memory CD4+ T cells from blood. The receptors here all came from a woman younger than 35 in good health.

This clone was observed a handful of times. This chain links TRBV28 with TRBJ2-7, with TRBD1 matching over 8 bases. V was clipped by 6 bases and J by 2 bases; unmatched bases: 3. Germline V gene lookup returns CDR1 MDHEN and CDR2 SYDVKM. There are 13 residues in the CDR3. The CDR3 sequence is CASRGQATYEQYV. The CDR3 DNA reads TGTGCCAGCAGGGGACAGGCTACCTACGAGCAGTACGTC.

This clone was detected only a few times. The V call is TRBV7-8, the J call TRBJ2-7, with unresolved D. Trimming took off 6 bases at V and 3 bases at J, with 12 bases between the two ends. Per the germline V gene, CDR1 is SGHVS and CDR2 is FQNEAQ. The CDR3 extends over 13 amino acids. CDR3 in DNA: TGTGCCAGCAGTCCGGACCATCTCTACGAGCAGTACGTC. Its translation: CASSPDHLYEQYV.

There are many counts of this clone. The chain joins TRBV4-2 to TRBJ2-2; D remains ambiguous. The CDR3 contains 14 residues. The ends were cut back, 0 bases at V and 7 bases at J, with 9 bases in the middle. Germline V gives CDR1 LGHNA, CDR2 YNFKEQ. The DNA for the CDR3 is TGTGCCAGCAGCCAAGATAGGAATGGCGGGGAGCTGTTTTTT. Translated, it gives CASSQDRNGGELFF.

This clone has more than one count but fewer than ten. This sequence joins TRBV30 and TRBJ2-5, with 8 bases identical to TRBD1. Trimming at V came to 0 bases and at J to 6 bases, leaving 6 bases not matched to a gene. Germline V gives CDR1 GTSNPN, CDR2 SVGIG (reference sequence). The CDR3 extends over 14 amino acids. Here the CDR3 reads CAWSVGQGAKTQYF. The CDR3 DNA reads TGTGCCTGGAGTGTCGGCCAGGGGGCGAAGACCCAGTACTTC.

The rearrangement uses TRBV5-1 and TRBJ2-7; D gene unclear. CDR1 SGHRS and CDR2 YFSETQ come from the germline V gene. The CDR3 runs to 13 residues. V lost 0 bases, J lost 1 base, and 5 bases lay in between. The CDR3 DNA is TGCGCCAGCAGCTTGGAGGTGTCCTACGAGCAGTACTTC. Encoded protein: CASSLEVSYEQYF.

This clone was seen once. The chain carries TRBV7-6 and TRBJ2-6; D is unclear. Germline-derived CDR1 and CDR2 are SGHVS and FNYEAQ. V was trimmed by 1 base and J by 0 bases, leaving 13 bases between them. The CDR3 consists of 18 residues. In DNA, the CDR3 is TGTGCCAGCAGCTTAGTTGTGAAGCTGTCCTCTGGGGCCAACGTCCTGACTTTC. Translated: CASSLVVKLSSGANVLTF.

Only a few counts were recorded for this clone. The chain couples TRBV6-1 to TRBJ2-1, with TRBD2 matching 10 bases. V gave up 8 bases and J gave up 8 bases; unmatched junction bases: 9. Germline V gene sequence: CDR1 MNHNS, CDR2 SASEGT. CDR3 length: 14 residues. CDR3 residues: CASFLAGEGHEQFF. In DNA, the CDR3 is TGTGCCAGCTTCCTAGCGGGAGAAGGGCATGAGCAGTTCTTC.

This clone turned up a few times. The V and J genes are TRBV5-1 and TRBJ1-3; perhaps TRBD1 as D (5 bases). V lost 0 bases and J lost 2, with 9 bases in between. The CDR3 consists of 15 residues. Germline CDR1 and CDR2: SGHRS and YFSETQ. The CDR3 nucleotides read TGCGCCAGCAGCTTGGCCGTGGGGGCTGGAAACACCATATATTTT. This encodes CASSLAVGAGNTIYF.

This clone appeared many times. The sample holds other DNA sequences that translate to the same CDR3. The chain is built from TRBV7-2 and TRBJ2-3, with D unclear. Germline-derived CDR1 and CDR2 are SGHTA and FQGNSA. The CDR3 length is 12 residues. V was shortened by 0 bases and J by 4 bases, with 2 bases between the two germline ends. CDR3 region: CASSLAADTQYF. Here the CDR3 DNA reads TGTGCCAGCAGCTTAGCGGCAGATACGCAGTATTTT. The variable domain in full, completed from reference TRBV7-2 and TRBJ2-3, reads GAGVSQSPSNKVTEKGKDVELRCDPISGHTALYWYRQSLGQGLEFLIYFQGNSAPDKSGLPSDRFSAERTGGSVSTLTIQRTQQEDSAVYLCASSLAADTQYFGPGTRLTVL.

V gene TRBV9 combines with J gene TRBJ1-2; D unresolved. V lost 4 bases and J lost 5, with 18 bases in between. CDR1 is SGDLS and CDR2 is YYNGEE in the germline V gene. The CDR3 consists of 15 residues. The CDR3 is CASSPLREGGYGYTF. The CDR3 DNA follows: TGTGCCAGCAGCCCCCTTCGGGAGGGAGGATATGGCTACACCTTC. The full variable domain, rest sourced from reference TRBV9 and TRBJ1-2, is DSGVTQTPKHLITATGQRVTLRCSPRSGDLSVYWYQQSLDQGLQFLIQYYNGEERAKGNILERFSAQQFPDLHSELNLSSLELGDSALYFCASSPLREGGYGYTFGSGTRLTVV.

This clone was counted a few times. The CDR3 DNA reads as TGTGCCAGCAGCTTAAAAACTGGCGGGAGGGTGGAGCAGTTCTTC. Protein: CASSLKTGGRVEQFF. This chain uses TRBV7-2 with TRBJ2-1; TRBD2 matches 9 bases. Germline assignment: CDR1 SGHTA and CDR2 FQGNSA. V was pared by 2 bases and J by 10 bases, with 9 bases of the junction left unmatched. The CDR3 spans 15 residues.

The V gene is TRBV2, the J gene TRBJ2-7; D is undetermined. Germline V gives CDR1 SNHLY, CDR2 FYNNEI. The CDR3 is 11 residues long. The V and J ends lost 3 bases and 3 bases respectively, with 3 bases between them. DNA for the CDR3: TGTGCCAGCAGTGAGGGCTACGAGCAGTACGTC. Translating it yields CASSEGYEQYV.

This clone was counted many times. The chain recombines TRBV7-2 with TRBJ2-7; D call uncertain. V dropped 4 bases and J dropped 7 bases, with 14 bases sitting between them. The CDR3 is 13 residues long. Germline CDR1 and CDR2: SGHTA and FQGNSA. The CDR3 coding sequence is TGTGCCAGCAGCTCCCGGGCCCCCCAGGAGCAGTACTTC. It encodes CASSSRAPQEQYF.

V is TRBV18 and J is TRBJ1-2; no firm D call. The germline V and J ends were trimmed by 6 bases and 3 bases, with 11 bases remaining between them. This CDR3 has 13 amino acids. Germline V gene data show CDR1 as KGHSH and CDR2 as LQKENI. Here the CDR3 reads CASSTTVDYGYTF. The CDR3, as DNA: TGTGCCAGCTCCACCACAGTAGACTATGGCTACACCTTC. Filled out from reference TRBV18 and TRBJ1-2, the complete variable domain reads NAGVMQNPRHLVRRRGQEARLRCSPMKGHSHVYWYRQLPEEGLKFMVYLQKENIIDESGMPKERFSAEFPKEGPSILRIQQVVRGDSAAYFCASSTTVDYGYTFGSGTRLTVV.

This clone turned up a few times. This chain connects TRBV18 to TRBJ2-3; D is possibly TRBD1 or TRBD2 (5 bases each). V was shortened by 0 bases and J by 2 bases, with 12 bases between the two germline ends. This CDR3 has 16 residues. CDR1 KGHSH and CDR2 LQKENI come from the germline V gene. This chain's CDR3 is CASSPPGTVSTDTQYF. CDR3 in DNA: TGTGCCAGCTCACCACCCGGGACGGTTTCCACAGATACGCAGTATTTT.

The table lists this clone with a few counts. The DNA for the CDR3 is TGTGCCATCAGACCTATAGCGGGAGCAGTAGATACGCAGTATTTT. Translated, it gives CAIRPIAGAVDTQYF. The rearrangement links TRBV10-3 to TRBJ2-3, with 9 bases matching TRBD2. Trimming took 6 bases from V and 5 from J; bases not matched to a gene: 9. Germline V gene sequence: CDR1 ENHRY, CDR2 SYGVKD. CDR3 size: 15 residues.

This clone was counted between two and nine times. In nucleotides, the CDR3 is TGTGCCAGCAGACCAATCGACAGAGACACCGGGGAGCTGTTTTTT. It codes for CASRPIDRDTGELFF. The V call is TRBV27, the J call TRBJ2-2, with a weak D call TRBD1 (5 bases). The CDR3 has 15 residues. Per germline, CDR1 MNHEY and CDR2 SMNVEV (reference sequence). Trimming stripped 6 bases from V and 3 bases from J, with 14 bases between.

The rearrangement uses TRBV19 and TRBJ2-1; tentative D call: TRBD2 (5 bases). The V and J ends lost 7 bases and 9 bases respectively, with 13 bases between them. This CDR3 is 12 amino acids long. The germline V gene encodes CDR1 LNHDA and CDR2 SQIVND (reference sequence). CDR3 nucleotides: TGTGCCAGTAATCCCCCGGCGGGTGAGCAGTTCTTC. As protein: CASNPPAGEQFF.

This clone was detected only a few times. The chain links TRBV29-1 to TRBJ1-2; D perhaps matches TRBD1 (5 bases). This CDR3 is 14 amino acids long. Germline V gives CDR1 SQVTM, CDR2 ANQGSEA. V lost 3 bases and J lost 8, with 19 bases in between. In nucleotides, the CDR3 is TGCAGCGTTGAGGTCCGGGGCGCACGGTTAGGCTACACCTTC. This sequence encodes CSVEVRGARLGYTF.

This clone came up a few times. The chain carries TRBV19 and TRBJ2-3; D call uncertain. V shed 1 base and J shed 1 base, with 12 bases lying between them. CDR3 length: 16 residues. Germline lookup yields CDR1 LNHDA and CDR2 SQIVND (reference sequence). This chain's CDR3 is CASSIGFGGGTDTQYF. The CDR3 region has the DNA TGTGCCAGTAGTATAGGGTTCGGCGGCGGCACAGATACGCAGTATTTT.

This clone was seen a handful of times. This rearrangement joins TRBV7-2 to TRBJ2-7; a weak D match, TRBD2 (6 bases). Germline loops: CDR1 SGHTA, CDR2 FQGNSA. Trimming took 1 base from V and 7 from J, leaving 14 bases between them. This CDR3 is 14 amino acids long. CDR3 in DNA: TGTGCCAGCAGCTTAGGGGTTTGGAGCGGGGAGCAGTACTTC. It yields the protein CASSLGVWSGEQYF.

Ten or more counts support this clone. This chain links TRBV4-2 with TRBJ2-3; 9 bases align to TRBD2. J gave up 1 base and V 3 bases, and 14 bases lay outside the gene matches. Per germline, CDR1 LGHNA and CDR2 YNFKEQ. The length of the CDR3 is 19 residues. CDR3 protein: CASSQKALRASGGTDTQYF. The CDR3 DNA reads TGTGCCAGCAGCCAGAAAGCTCTTAGGGCTAGCGGGGGCACAGATACGCAGTATTTT.

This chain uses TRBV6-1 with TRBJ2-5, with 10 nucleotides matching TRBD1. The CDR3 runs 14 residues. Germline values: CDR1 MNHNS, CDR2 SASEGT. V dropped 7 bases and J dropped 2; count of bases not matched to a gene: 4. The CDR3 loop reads CASTRDRGQETQYF. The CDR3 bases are TGTGCCAGCACCCGGGACAGGGGACAAGAGACCCAGTACTTC.

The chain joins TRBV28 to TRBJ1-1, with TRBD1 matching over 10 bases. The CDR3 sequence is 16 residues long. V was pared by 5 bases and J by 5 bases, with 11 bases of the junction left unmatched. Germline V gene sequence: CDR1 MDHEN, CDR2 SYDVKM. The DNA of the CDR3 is TGTGCCAGCAGTATCGACAGGGGGCGGACGCGGACTGAAGCTTTCTTT. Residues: CASSIDRGRTRTEAFF.

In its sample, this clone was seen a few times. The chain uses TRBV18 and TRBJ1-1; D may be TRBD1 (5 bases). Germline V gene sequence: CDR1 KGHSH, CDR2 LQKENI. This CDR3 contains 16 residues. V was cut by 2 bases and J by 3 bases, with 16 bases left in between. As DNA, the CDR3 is TGTGCCAGCTCACCATTTAGGGGTCCCCTGGACACTGAAGCTTTCTTT. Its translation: CASSPFRGPLDTEAFF.

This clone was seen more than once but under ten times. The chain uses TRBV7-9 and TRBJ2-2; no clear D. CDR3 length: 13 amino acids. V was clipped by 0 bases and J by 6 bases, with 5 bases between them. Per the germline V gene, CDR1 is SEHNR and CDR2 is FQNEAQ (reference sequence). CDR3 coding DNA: TGTGCCAGCAGCTTAGCCCAGGCCGGGGAGCTGTTTTTT. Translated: CASSLAQAGELFF.

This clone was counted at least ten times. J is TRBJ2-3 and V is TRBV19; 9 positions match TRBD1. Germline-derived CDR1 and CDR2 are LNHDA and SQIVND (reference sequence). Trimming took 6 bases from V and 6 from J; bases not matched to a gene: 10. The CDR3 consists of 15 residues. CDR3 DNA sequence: TGTGCCAGTAGCCATCCGGGACAGGGTGCGGATACGCAGTATTTT. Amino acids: CASSHPGQGADTQYF.

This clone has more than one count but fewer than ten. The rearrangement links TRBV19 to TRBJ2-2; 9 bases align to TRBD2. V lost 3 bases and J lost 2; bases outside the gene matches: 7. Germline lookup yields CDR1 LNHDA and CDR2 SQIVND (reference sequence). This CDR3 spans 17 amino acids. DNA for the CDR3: TGTGCCAGTAGTATTAGTAGCGGGAGATTCAACACCGGGGAGCTGTTTTTT. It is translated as CASSISSGRFNTGELFF.

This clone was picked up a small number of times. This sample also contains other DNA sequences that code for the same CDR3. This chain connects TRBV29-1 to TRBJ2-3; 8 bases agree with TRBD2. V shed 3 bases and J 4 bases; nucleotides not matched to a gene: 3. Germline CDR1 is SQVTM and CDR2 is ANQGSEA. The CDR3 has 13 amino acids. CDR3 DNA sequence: TGCAGCGTTGACGGGGGGGCCGCAGATACGCAGTATTTT. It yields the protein CSVDGGAADTQYF.

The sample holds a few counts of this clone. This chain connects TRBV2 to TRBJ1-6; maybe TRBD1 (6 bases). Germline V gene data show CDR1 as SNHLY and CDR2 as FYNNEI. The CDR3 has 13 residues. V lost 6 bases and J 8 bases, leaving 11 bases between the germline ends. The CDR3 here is CASRDRRDSPLHF. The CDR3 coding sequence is TGTGCCAGCAGGGACAGAAGAGATTCACCCCTCCACTTT.